This TCR beta chain was recovered during a study of T-cell memory formation after mild COVID-19. The wider study: TCR clusters showed largely donor specificity.

The study, taken as a whole, reports: CD4+ contracting clones were found mainly in CM and EM, and CD8+ ones in EMRA.

TCRdb ran MiXCR on the 5' RACE reads and lists one entry per CDR3 protein. The sample includes fewer than 500,000 distinct CDR3 sequences, around 25% seen only once; the top ten take roughly an eighth. Germline assignment: CDR1 MNHNY and CDR2 SVGAGI (reference sequence). CDR3 size: 15 residues. Unmatched junction bases numbered 6, after V lost 2 bases and J lost 4 bases. This clonotype was counted only a few times. Antigen: not known. The rearrangement joins TRBV6-6 to TRBJ1-1; 8 nucleotides line up with TRBD1. Sequenced input: PBMCs or a T cell subset sorted from them (not recorded which). This receptor was identified in an adult woman who had mild COVID-19 (a few samples of this study predate the infection). Cell type and time point are not known. Here the CDR3 reads CASSYGGQGSTEAFF. CDR3 nucleotide sequence: TGTGCCAGCAGTTACGGCGGACAGGGTTCCACTGAAGCTTTCTTT.